The rows below give T cell receptor beta chains drawn from one sample of a study of OX40 agonist ivuxolimab in advanced cancers. Assay used: immunoSEQ multiplex PCR; TCRdb lists only in-frame clones, some missing. The data show tens of thousands of clones, around 90% seen once. The sample consisted of CD4+ or CD8+ T cells sorted from blood, taken in a trial of the OX40 agonist ivuxolimab. All receptors derive from an adult with an advanced solid tumor such as melanoma, head and neck, liver or kidney cancer. Both conserved end residues are part of each CDR3. A D gene is named only where the DNA matches it firmly. Expanded clones get a size class; other rows say once, few or many, or leave the size out.

size | J | V | D | CDR3 | DNA
NA | TRBJ1-3 | TRBV5-6 | TRBD1 | CASSLGTGLSGNTIYF | TGTGCCAGCAGCTTGGGGACAGGGCTTTCAGGAAACACCATATATTTT
NA | TRBJ2-5 | TRBV6-5 | NA | CASSYPEEGKETQYF | TGTGCCAGCAGTTACCCAGAAGAGGGCAAAGAGACCCAGTACTTC
few | TRBJ2-1 | TRBV5-4 | TRBD2 | CASSSPMAGGHNEQFF | TGTGCCAGCAGCTCCCCAATGGCGGGGGGTCACAATGAGCAGTTCTTC
NA | TRBJ2-2 | TRBV27 | NA | CASSYSGELFF | TGTGCCAGCAGCTACTCCGGGGAGCTGTTTTTT
few | TRBJ2-4 | TRBV7-8 | NA | CASSQGQLKNIQYF | TGTGCCAGCAGCCAAGGACAGTTGAAAAACATTCAGTACTTC
NA | TRBJ2-7 | TRBV11-2 | NA | CASSLAAGYEQYF | TGTGCCAGCAGCTTAGCGGCAGGCTACGAGCAGTACTTC
NA | TRBJ2-7 | TRBV9 | TRBD2 | CASSPQRGTSYEQYF | TGTGCCAGCAGCCCGCAGCGGGGGACGTCCTACGAGCAGTACTTC
few | TRBJ2-7 | TRBV4-1 | TRBD1 | CASSGIGTENYEQYF | TGCGCCAGCAGCGGGATCGGGACAGAAAACTACGAGCAGTACTTC
NA | TRBJ2-3 | TRBV27 | TRBD2 | CASSLYGGLFTDTQYF | TGTGCCAGCAGTTTGTACGGGGGGTTGTTCACAGATACGCAGTATTTT
NA | TRBJ2-2 | TRBV7-2 | TRBD2 | CASSLPRTSEATGELFF | TGTGCCAGCAGCTTACCCCGGACTAGCGAGGCCACCGGGGAGCTGTTTTTT
once | TRBJ2-5 | TRBV5-6 | TRBD2 | CASSWRTSGVVETQYF | TGTGCCAGCAGCTGGAGGACTAGCGGGGTGGTTGAGACCCAGTACTTC
NA | TRBJ2-7 | TRBV5-3 | NA | CARSLAGVGYEQYF | TGTGCCAGAAGCTTGGCAGGGGTCGGCTACGAGCAGTACTTC
NA | TRBJ1-2 | TRBV30 | NA | CAWSQFRGYTF | TGTGCCTGGAGTCAGTTTCGTGGCTACACCTTC
NA | TRBJ1-2 | TRBV2 | NA | CASSSGPYSNYGYTF | TGTGCCAGCAGTTCCGGACCCTATAGTAACTATGGCTACACCTTC
NA | TRBJ2-7 | TRBV7-9 | NA | CASSLQGEDEQYF | TGTGCCAGCAGCTTACAGGGGGAGGACGAGCAGTACTTC
once | TRBJ1-5 | TRBV12-2 | NA | CASRLVGGSNQPQHF | TGTGCAAGTCGCTTAGTTGGGGGTAGCAATCAGCCCCAGCATTTT
NA | TRBJ2-2 | TRBV11-2 | NA | CASSLGPGRELFF | TGTGCCAGCAGCTTAGGGCCGGGAAGGGAGCTGTTTTTT
few | TRBJ2-7 | TRBV6-5 | TRBD1 | CASSFGTGTFYEQYF | TGTGCCAGCAGTTTTGGGACAGGGACCTTTTACGAGCAGTACTTC
NA | TRBJ2-1 | TRBV7-9 | NA | CASSLARAGEQFF | TGTGCCAGCAGCTTAGCGAGGGCCGGTGAGCAGTTCTTC
NA | TRBJ2-1 | TRBV5-5 | NA | CASSFKRGNEQFF | TGTGCCAGCAGCTTCAAGAGGGGAAATGAGCAGTTCTTC
NA | TRBJ2-7 | TRBV19 | NA | CASSIDAGTLGLKSEEQYF | TGTGCCAGTAGTATAGATGCAGGAACCTTGGGGCTGAAATCTGAAGAGCAGTACTTC
NA | TRBJ2-1 | TRBV5-5 | NA | CASSLVADYNEQFF | TGTGCCAGCAGCTTGGTGGCGGATTACAATGAGCAGTTCTTC
NA | TRBJ2-1 | TRBV6-1 | NA | CASSEAGGGDEQFF | TGTGCCAGCAGTGAAGCGGGAGGGGGCGATGAGCAGTTCTTC
NA | TRBJ1-1 | TRBV20-1 | NA | CSAEVNTEAFF | TGCAGTGCCGAGGTAAACACTGAAGCTTTCTTT
NA | TRBJ2-7 | TRBV27 | TRBD2 | CASSTSQRGLSYEQYF | TGTGCCAGCAGTACATCACAGCGGGGACTCTCCTACGAGCAGTACTTC
NA | TRBJ2-5 | TRBV28 | NA | CASSTSGTPHPAETQYF | TGTGCCAGCAGTACCTCCGGGACACCTCACCCCGCAGAGACCCAGTACTTC
NA | TRBJ2-5 | TRBV10-2 | TRBD2 | CASNQLAGALGTQYF | TGCGCCAGCAATCAACTAGCGGGGGCACTGGGGACCCAGTACTTC
NA | TRBJ1-2 | TRBV27 | NA | CASSLRSEVGGYTF | TGTGCCAGCAGTTTAAGGTCAGAGGTGGGTGGCTACACCTTC
few | TRBJ2-2 | TRBV6-9 | NA | CASSAVADNTGELFF | TGTGCCAGCAGTGCGGTGGCAGACAACACCGGGGAGCTGTTTTTT
NA | TRBJ2-1 | TRBV30 | NA | CAWSVRLDSYNEQFF | TGTGCCTGGAGTGTACGGCTTGACTCCTACAATGAGCAGTTCTTC
once | TRBJ2-7 | TRBV27 | NA | CASTGVGGYEQYF | TGTGCCAGCACGGGGGTGGGTGGCTACGAGCAGTACTTC
NA | TRBJ1-6 | TRBV6-6 | NA | CASTLDIAYNSPLHF | TGTGCCAGCACCTTGGACATTGCTTATAATTCACCCCTCCACTTT
NA | TRBJ2-3 | TRBV27 | TRBD2 | CASHARGELLDTQYF | TGTGCCAGCCATGCGCGGGGGGAATTGCTAGATACGCAGTATTTT
NA | TRBJ1-6 | TRBV7-9 | TRBD1 | CASSLSGTGYNSPLHF | TGTGCCAGCAGCTTAAGTGGGACAGGGTATAATTCACCCCTCCACTTT
NA | TRBJ1-2 | TRBV11-2 | NA | CASSFLWTRYGYTF | TGTGCCAGCAGCTTCCTGTGGACGCGCTATGGCTACACCTTC
NA | TRBJ2-5 | TRBV11-2 | NA | CASSSRTYRGGGFQETQYF | TGTGCCAGCAGCTCCCGAACCTACAGGGGAGGGGGGTTCCAAGAGACCCAGTACTTC
once | TRBJ1-5 | TRBV28 | TRBD1 | CASRTQGAQPQHF | TGTGCCAGCAGGACACAGGGGGCTCAGCCCCAGCATTTT
NA | TRBJ2-2 | TRBV19 | NA | CASQGRGDTGELFF | TGTGCCAGTCAGGGGAGGGGCGACACCGGGGAGCTGTTTTTT
NA | TRBJ2-7 | TRBV6-5 | NA | CATRLVDEQYF | TGTGCCACCCGTCTTGTGGACGAGCAGTACTTC
NA | TRBJ1-2 | TRBV9 | NA | CASSVNQGPNYGYTF | TGTGCCAGCAGCGTAAATCAGGGGCCTAACTATGGCTACACCTTC
NA | TRBJ2-7 | TRBV7-2 | NA | CASSQPPYEQYF | TGTGCCAGCAGCCAGCCCCCCTACGAGCAGTACTTC
NA | TRBJ2-3 | TRBV6-5 | NA | CASRKGGLSTDTQYF | TGTGCCAGCAGAAAAGGGGGACTTAGCACAGATACGCAGTATTTT
NA | TRBJ1-1 | TRBV7-9 | NA | CASIPPSNTEAFF | TGTGCCAGCATACCCCCGTCGAACACTGAAGCTTTCTTT